These 10 T cell receptor beta chains came from one sample sequenced in a study of blood T cell repertoires in COVID-19. TCRdb's table, derived via immunoSEQ multiplex PCR, lists solely in-frame clones and lacks some. The table has some 45,000 clones, 65% to 85% seen once. Source material: peripheral blood. These receptors all stem from a man at least 80 years old in a cohort sampled during active COVID-19.

The V gene is TRBV19, the J gene TRBJ2-7, with TRBD1 matching over 7 bases. Germline-derived CDR1 and CDR2 are LNHDA and SQIVND (reference sequence). This CDR3 is built from 14 residues. The V and J ends lost 4 bases and 4 bases, in that order; junction bases with no gene match: 7. This chain's CDR3 is CASSRRQGAYEQYF. The CDR3 nucleotides are TGTGCCAGTAGTAGGCGACAGGGAGCGTACGAGCAGTACTTC.

The V and J genes are TRBV24-1 and TRBJ2-3; a weak D match, TRBD2 (6 bases). Trimming pared 8 bases from V and 1 base from J, leaving 9 bases between. The CDR3 extends over 13 amino acids. The germline V gene has CDR1 KGHDR and CDR2 SFDVKD. The DNA for the CDR3 is TGTGCCACCATGGGCGGGGGCACAGATACGCAGTATTTT. This encodes CATMGGGTDTQYF.

The gene calls are TRBV4-1 and TRBJ1-4; D gene uncertain. V lost 1 base and J 6 bases, leaving 6 bases between the germline ends. The CDR3 runs 13 residues. Germline V gene data show CDR1 as MGHRA and CDR2 as YSYEKL. CDR3: CASSQVSDEKLFF. In DNA form, the CDR3 reads TGCGCCAGCAGCCAAGTCTCGGATGAAAAACTGTTTTTT.

The chain combines TRBV18 with TRBJ2-5; D possibly corresponds to TRBD1 (6 bases). The CDR3 covers 16 residues. Trimming pared 0 bases from V and 0 bases from J, leaving 11 bases between. The germline V gene has CDR1 KGHSH and CDR2 LQKENI. CDR3 amino acids: CASSPPVTGYQETQYF. The CDR3 nucleotides are TGTGCCAGCTCACCACCGGTTACAGGGTACCAAGAGACCCAGTACTTC.

The chain couples TRBV27 to TRBJ2-6; possibly TRBD1 for D (6 bases). Looked up from germline, CDR1 is MNHEY and CDR2 is SMNVEV (reference sequence). Trimming pared 3 bases from V and 0 bases from J, leaving 9 bases between. CDR3 size: 16 residues. For the CDR3, the DNA is TGTGCCAGCAGTTTGGGGGCTCTCTCTGGGGCCAACGTCCTGACTTTC. It is translated as CASSLGALSGANVLTF.

Written as DNA, the CDR3 is TGTGCCAGCAGCTTAGGGCAGGGGGCGGCGGACAATGAGCAGTTCTTC. Its protein is CASSLGQGAADNEQFF. The chain links TRBV7-9 to TRBJ2-1; 8 bases match TRBD1. The CDR3 runs to 16 residues. Trimming took 1 base from V and 5 from J; bases not matched to a gene: 7. Germline loops: CDR1 SEHNR, CDR2 FQNEAQ (reference sequence).

The chain links TRBV10-3 to TRBJ2-1; perhaps TRBD1 as D (6 bases). V was pared by 6 bases and J by 3 bases, with 15 bases between. CDR3 length: 15 amino acids. Per germline, CDR1 ENHRY and CDR2 SYGVKD. As DNA, the CDR3 is TGTGCCATCAGCCCTTCCGGGACATTCTACAATGAGCAGTTCTTC. Translation gives CAISPSGTFYNEQFF.

The chain links TRBV28 to TRBJ2-6, with D possibly being TRBD2 (5 bases). This CDR3 region has 17 residues. Germline CDR1 is MDHEN and CDR2 is SYDVKM. Trimming removed 5 bases from V and 0 bases from J, with 14 bases in between. CDR3 region: CASSVSALLSGANVLTF. The CDR3 DNA sequence: TGTGCCAGCAGTGTTAGCGCGCTCCTCTCTGGGGCCAACGTCCTGACTTTC.

Of note for this clone: The sample holds other DNA sequences that translate to the same CDR3. The CDR3 DNA is TGTGCCAGCAGGGGAGGGAACACTGAAGCTTTCTTT. It translates to CASRGGNTEAFF. The V and J genes are TRBV6-6 and TRBJ1-1; the D is unclear. Germline CDR1 reads MNHNY; CDR2 reads SVGAGI (reference sequence). The V end was cut by 6 bases, the J end by 1 base, with 6 bases between. The CDR3 has 12 residues.

DNA for the CDR3: TGTGCCAGCAGTTCGGTCCTACAGGGTCTAAGCGATCAGCCCCAGCATTTT. Amino acids: CASSSVLQGLSDQPQHF. This chain connects TRBV28 to TRBJ1-5; possible D gene TRBD1, 6 bases. The CDR3 consists of 17 residues. Trimming shortened V by 4 bases and J by 5 bases, and 21 bases separated the two germline ends. CDR1 is MDHEN, CDR2 SYDVKM, per germline.